The T cell receptor (beta chain) described here comes from a study of blood T cell repertoires in COVID-19. Study as a whole: Both acute and convalescent COVID-19 samples were obtained from the United States, Italy and Spain. Sample material is recorded as cDNA or gDNA derived from T cells, B-cell-depleted T cells, or PBMCs.

In the original workflow: Estimates of nucleated cell counts were drawn from the amplification of reference gene primers. Method: immunoSEQ multiplex PCR; TCRdb's copy keeps in-frame clones and lacks some. V and J calls and clone size follow that table, whereas D and trimming were derived from the DNA. The sample lists more than 95,000 clones, around three quarters occurring once. The CDR3 covers 16 residues. Per the germline V gene, CDR1 is SGHVS and CDR2 is FQNEAQ. The V and J ends lost 1 base and 2 bases respectively, with 15 bases between them. The TCR originated in an older man with acute or convalescent COVID-19. Sequenced sample: peripheral blood. V is TRBV7-8 and J is TRBJ2-7; TRBD1 might be the D (6 bases). Written as DNA, the CDR3 is TGTGCCAGCAGCTTAGGCCCGAAGGGGGTCACCTACGAGCAGTACTTC. Residues: CASSLGPKGVTYEQYF.